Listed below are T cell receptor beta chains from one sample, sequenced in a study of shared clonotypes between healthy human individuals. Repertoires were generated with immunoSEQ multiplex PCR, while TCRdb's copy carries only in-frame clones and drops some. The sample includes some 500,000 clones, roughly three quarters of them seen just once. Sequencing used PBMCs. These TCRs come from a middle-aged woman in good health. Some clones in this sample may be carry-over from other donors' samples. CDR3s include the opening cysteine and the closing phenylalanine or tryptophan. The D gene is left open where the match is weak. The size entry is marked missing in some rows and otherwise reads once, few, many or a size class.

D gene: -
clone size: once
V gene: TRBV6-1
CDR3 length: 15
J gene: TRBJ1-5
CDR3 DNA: TGTGCCAGCAGTGATTGGACTCACGGCAATCAGCCCCAGCATTTT
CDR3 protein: CASSDWTHGNQPQHF

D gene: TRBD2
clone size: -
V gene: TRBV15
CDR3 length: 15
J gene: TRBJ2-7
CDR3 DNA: TGTGCCACCAGCAGAGAGCTAGCGGCAACCTACGAGCAGTACTTC
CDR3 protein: CATSRELAATYEQYF

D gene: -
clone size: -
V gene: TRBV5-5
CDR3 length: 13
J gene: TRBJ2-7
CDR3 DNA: TGTGCCAGCAGCTTGGAGCGTGCAAGCGAGCAGTACTTC
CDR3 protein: CASSLERASEQYF

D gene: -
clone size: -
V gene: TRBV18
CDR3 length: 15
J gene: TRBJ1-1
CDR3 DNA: TGTGCCAGCTCACCAACTCAGACACCGAACACTGAAGCTTTCTTT
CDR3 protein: CASSPTQTPNTEAFF

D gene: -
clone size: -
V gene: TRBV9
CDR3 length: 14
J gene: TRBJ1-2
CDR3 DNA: TGTGCCAGCAGCGTAGGAGGGGATGACTATGGCTACACCTTC
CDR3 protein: CASSVGGDDYGYTF

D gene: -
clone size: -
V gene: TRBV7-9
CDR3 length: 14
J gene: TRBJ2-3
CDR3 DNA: TGTGCCAGCAGCTTAGCGATTGGGGAGGATACGCAGTATTTT
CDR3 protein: CASSLAIGEDTQYF

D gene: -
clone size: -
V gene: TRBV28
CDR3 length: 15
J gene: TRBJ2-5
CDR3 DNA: TGTGCCAGCAGTTTTCAACCCGGGACCCAAGAGACCCAGTACTTC
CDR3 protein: CASSFQPGTQETQYF

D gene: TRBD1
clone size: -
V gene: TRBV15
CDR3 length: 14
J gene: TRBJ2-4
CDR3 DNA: TGTGCCACCAGCTCCTGGACAGGGATAAACATTCAGTACTTC
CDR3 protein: CATSSWTGINIQYF

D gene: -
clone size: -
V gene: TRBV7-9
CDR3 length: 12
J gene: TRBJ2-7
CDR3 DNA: TGTGCCAGCAGCTTGTGGCGGGACGAGCAGTACTTC
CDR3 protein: CASSLWRDEQYF

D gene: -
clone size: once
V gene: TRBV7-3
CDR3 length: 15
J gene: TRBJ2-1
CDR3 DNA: TGTGCCAGCAGCCTGACCGGGGGTGGGACTAATGAGCAGTTCTTC
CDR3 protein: CASSLTGGGTNEQFF

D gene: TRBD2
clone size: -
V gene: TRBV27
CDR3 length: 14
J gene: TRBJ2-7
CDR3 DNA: TGTGCCAGCAGTTTCCTAGCGGGTAGCTACGAGCAGTACTTC
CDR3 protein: CASSFLAGSYEQYF

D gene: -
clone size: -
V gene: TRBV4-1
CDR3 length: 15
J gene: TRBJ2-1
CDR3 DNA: TGCGCCAGCAGCCAAGACCCGACAGGATTCAATGAGCAGTTCTTC
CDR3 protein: CASSQDPTGFNEQFF

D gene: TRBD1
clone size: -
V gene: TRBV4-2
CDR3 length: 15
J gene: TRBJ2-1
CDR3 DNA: TGTGCCAGCAGCCCCGGGACAGGGGGCGTTGATGAGCAGTTCTTC
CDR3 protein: CASSPGTGGVDEQFF

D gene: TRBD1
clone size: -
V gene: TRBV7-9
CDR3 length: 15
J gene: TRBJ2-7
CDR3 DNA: TGTGCCAGCAGCTTCAGACAGGGGTCTCCCTACGAGCAGTACTTC
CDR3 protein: CASSFRQGSPYEQYF

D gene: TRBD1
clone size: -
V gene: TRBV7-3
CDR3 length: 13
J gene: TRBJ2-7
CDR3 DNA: TGTGCCAGCAGCACAGGGGGCTCAGGCGAGCAGTACTTC
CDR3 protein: CASSTGGSGEQYF

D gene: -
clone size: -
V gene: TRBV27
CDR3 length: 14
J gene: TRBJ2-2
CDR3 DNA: TGTGCCAGCAGTTTACTGGTAGATACCGGGGAGCTGTTTTTT
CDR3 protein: CASSLLVDTGELFF

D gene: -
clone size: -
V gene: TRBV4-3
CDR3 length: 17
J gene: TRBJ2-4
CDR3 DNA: TGCGCCAGCAGCCGCCTACTAGGAGCCCTTGCCAAAAACATTCAGTACTTC
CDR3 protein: CASSRLLGALAKNIQYF

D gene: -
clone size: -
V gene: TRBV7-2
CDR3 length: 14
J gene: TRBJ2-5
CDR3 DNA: TGTGCCAGCAGCCTTGGCGGGACACAAGAGACCCAGTACTTC
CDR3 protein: CASSLGGTQETQYF

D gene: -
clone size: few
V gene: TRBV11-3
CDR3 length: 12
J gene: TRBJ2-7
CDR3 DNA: TGTGCCAGCTCGGGGGTCGAACACGAGCAGTACTTC
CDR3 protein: CASSGVEHEQYF

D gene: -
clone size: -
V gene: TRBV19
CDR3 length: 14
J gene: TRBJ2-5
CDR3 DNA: TGTGCCAGTAGGGTCTTGCACTCACAAGAGACCCAGTACTTC
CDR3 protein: CASRVLHSQETQYF

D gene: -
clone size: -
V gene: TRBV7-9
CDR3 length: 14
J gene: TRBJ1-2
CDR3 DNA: TGTGCCAGCAGCTCCTCGTTTTCGGTTTATGGCTACACCTTC
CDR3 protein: CASSSSFSVYGYTF

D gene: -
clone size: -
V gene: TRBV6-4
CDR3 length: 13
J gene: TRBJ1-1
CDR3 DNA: TGTGCCAGCAGTGGAGGGCCGAACACTGAAGCTTTCTTT
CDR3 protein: CASSGGPNTEAFF

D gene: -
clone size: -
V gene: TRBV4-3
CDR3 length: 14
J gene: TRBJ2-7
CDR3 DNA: TGCGCCAGCAGCCCAAGACAGAACTCCTACGAGCAGTACTTC
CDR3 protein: CASSPRQNSYEQYF

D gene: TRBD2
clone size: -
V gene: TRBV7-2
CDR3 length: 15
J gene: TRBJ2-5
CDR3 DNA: TGTGCCAGCAGCCCGGGACTAGCGGGACTAGAGACCCAGTACTTC
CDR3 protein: CASSPGLAGLETQYF